This T cell receptor (beta chain) was sequenced for a study of cytomegalovirus exposure and HLA in healthy donors. J was trimmed by 8 bases and V by 0 bases; bases with no gene match: 12. This CDR3 has 17 amino acids. Germline CDR1 and CDR2: LGHNA and YSLEER. The PCR ran on 60 Vbeta and 13 Jbeta primers. The method was immunoSEQ multiplex PCR; TCRdb's version includes in-frame clones alone and lacks a portion of them. The sample includes about 200,000 clones. This TCR came from a man aged 30 to 39 in good health and CMV-seronegative. The chain recombines TRBV4-3 with TRBJ2-5; 10 nucleotides line up with TRBD2. The sequenced sample consisted of PBMCs. The CDR3, as DNA: TGCGCCAGCAGCCAAGAGGCTAGCGGGGGCGGGCGTATAACCCAGTACTTC. It specifies CASSQEASGGGRITQYF.